These 8 T cell receptor beta chains originate from one sample sequenced in a study of blood T cell repertoires in COVID-19. The table came from immunoSEQ multiplex PCR; TCRdb's copy has only in-frame clones and leaves some out. Among about 230,000 clones listed, roughly 85% were seen once. Sequences were obtained from peripheral blood. The receptors were gathered from a man between 45 and 60 years old with COVID-19, enrolled during active disease.

This chain joins TRBV19 and TRBJ2-7, with TRBD1 matching over 9 bases. Germline V gives CDR1 LNHDA, CDR2 SQIVND (reference sequence). CDR3 length equals 15 residues. V shed 1 base, J shed 3 bases, and the junction held 4 bases outside the gene matches. CDR3 in DNA: TGTGCCAGTAGTATAGCGCCGGGACAGGGCTACGAGCAGTACTTC. It encodes CASSIAPGQGYEQYF.

A single count supports this clone. This sequence joins TRBV7-9 and TRBJ1-2; 7 nucleotides line up with TRBD1. CDR1 and CDR2 (germline): SEHNR, FQNEAQ (reference sequence). This CDR3 is 14 amino acids long. The ends lost 1 base at V and 7 bases at J; junction bases unmatched: 6. The CDR3 here is CASSLETGRSGYTF. The CDR3 nucleotides read TGTGCCAGCAGCTTAGAGACAGGGCGGAGTGGCTACACCTTC.

The CDR3 DNA is TGTGCCAGCAGTTTAGGAGGACTTAACACTGAAGCTTTCTTT. Its protein is CASSLGGLNTEAFF. The rearrangement links TRBV27 to TRBJ1-1; D gene uncertain. The V gene lost 2 bases and the J gene lost 2 bases, with 9 bases spanning the gap. The germline CDR1 and CDR2 sequences are MNHEY and SMNVEV (reference sequence). The CDR3 is 14 amino acids.

This rearrangement joins TRBV23-1 to TRBJ1-2; tentative D call: TRBD1 (6 bases). TRBV23-1 falls under the ORF class, with uncertain function. The germline V and J ends were trimmed by 2 bases and 12 bases, with 13 bases remaining between them. The CDR3 consists of 12 residues. The CDR3 loop is CASSQPTGGNTF. The CDR3 DNA reads TGCGCCAGCAGTCAACCGACAGGCGGCAACACCTTC.

About this clone: Other DNA sequences in the same sample also yield this CDR3. The V and J genes are TRBV18 and TRBJ2-2, with TRBD1 identical over 8 bases. The junction had 0 bases not matched to a gene; V was cut back by 2 bases and J by 1 base. The CDR3 extends over 15 amino acids. CDR1 is KGHSH and CDR2 is LQKENI in the germline V gene. The CDR3 loop is CASSPGTGNTGELFF. In DNA, the CDR3 is TGTGCCAGCTCACCAGGGACAGGGAACACCGGGGAGCTGTTTTTT.

This chain joins TRBV15 and TRBJ2-1, with 11 positions matching TRBD2. The germline CDR1 and CDR2 sequences are LNHNV and YYDKDF (reference sequence). With 4 bases clipped from V and 8 bases from J, the junction kept 16 bases outside the gene matches. The CDR3 totals 18 residues. Here the CDR3 DNA reads TGTGCCACCAGCACGGCCGGTCCTCTAGCGGGGGGCGGGTATGAGCAGTTCTTC. This translates into CATSTAGPLAGGGYEQFF.

The chain links TRBV12-3 or TRBV12-4 to TRBJ2-5; weak D call: TRBD2 (6 bases). V gave up 3 bases and J gave up 6 bases, with 11 bases separating them. The CDR3 covers 13 residues. CDR3 amino acids: CASSLWRGQTQYF. The CDR3 DNA follows: TGTGCCAGCAGTTTGTGGAGGGGCCAGACCCAGTACTTC.

The sample holds one count of this clone. The V gene is TRBV4-1, the J gene TRBJ1-5, with D possibly matching TRBD1 (6 bases). The germline V and J ends were trimmed by 3 bases and 0 bases, with 15 bases remaining between them. This CDR3 is built from 17 residues. CDR1 is MGHRA and CDR2 is YSYEKL in the germline V gene. CDR3 region: CASSQDPGQYSNQPQHF. CDR3 nucleotides: TGCGCCAGCAGCCAGGACCCGGGACAATATAGCAATCAGCCCCAGCATTTT.